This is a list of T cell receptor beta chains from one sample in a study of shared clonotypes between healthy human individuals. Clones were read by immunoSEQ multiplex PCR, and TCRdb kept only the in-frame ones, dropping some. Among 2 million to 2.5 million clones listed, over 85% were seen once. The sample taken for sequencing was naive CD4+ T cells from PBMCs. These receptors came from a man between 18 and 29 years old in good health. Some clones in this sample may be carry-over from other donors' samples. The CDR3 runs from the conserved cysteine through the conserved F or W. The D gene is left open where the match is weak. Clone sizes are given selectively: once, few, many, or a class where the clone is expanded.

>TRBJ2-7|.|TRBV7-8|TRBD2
CASSLDRPKTSGKIYEQYF
TGTGCCAGCAGCTTAGACCGACCGAAGACTAGCGGGAAGATCTACGAGCAGTACTTC
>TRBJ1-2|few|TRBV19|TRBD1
CASSTVGTGVTYTF
TGTGCCAGTAGTACCGTCGGGACAGGGGTGACCTACACCTTC
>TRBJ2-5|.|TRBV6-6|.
CASSYSKLAKTQYF
TGTGCCAGCAGTTACTCGAAGTTAGCGAAGACCCAGTACTTC
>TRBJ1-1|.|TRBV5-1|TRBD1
CASSLGAGGNTEAFF
TGCGCCAGCAGCTTGGGTGCAGGGGGGAACACTGAAGCTTTCTTT
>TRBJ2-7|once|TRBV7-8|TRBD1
CASSLGTGNYEQYF
TGTGCCAGCAGCTTAGGGACAGGAAACTACGAGCAGTACTTC
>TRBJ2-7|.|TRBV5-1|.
CASRDSLGEQYF
TGCGCCAGCAGGGACAGTCTAGGGGAGCAGTACTTC
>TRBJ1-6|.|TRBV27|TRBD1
CASSLLGTGVESPLHF
TGTGCCAGCAGTTTATTGGGGACAGGGGTTGAATCACCCCTCCACTTT
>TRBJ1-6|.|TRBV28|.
CASSPSDGKDSPLHF
TGTGCCAGCAGCCCGTCCGATGGGAAGGATTCACCCCTCCACTTT
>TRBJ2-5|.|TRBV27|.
CASSFRRVEGETQYF
TGTGCCAGCAGTTTTCGCAGGGTAGAGGGAGAGACCCAGTACTTC
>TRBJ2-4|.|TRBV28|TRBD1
CASSLSLRTGARDIQYF
TGTGCCAGCAGTTTATCTCTCAGGACAGGGGCGCGGGACATTCAGTACTTC
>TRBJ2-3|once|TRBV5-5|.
CASSLGLNLVDTQYF
TGTGCCAGCAGCCTAGGACTTAATCTGGTAGATACGCAGTATTTT
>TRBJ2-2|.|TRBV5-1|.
CASSLAVGRNTGELFF
TGCGCCAGCAGCTTGGCGGTCGGGAGGAACACCGGGGAGCTGTTTTTT
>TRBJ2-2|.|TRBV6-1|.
CASSEAGGYTGELFF
TGTGCCAGCAGTGAAGCCGGGGGCTACACCGGGGAGCTGTTTTTT
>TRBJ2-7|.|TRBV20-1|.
CSAERAEQYF
TGCAGCGCAGAGCGGGCCGAGCAGTACTTC
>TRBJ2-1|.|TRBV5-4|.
CASSLPGSSYNEQFF
TGTGCCAGCAGCTTACCGGGTAGCTCCTACAATGAGCAGTTCTTC
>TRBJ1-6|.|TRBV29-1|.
CSVERGEYSPLHF
TGCAGCGTTGAAAGGGGGGAATATTCACCCCTCCACTTT
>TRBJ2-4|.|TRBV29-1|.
CSVAGGPGGILAKNIQYF
TGCAGCGTTGCCGGGGGTCCAGGTGGGATACTAGCCAAAAACATTCAGTACTTC
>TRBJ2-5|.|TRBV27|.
CASSIRLQETQYF
TGTGCCAGCAGTATTAGGCTCCAAGAGACCCAGTACTTC
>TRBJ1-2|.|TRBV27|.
CASSFLQDPSSGGYTF
TGTGCCAGCAGTTTTTTGCAGGATCCCTCTTCTGGTGGCTACACCTTC
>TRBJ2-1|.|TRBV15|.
CATSRDLGVYNEQFF
TGTGCCACCAGCAGAGACTTGGGGGTCTACAATGAGCAGTTCTTC
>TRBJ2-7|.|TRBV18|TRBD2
CASSLNPGLADEQYF
TGTGCCAGCTCACTCAACCCGGGACTAGCGGACGAGCAGTACTTC
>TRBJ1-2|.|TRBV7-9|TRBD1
CASSFVGQGHYTF
TGTGCCAGCAGCTTCGTAGGACAGGGTCACTACACCTTC
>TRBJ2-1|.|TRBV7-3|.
CASSPGTLNEQFF
TGTGCCAGCAGCCCCGGGACTCTTAATGAGCAGTTCTTC
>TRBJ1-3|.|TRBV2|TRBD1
CASRETGASGNTIYF
TGTGCCAGCAGAGAGACAGGGGCCTCTGGAAACACCATATATTTT
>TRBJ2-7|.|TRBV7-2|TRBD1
CASSPRDRGYEQYF
TGTGCCAGCAGCCCCCGGGACAGGGGATACGAGCAGTACTTC
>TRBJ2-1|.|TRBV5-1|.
CASSLVPINEQFF
TGCGCCAGCAGCTTGGTGCCGATCAATGAGCAGTTCTTC
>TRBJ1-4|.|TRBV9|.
CASSIRDGYFATNEKLFF
TGTGCCAGCAGCATTCGGGACGGGTACTTTGCAACTAATGAAAAACTGTTTTTT
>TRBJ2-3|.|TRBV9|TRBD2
CASSVDITSGPQGTDTQYF
TGTGCCAGCAGCGTAGATATAACTAGCGGTCCGCAAGGTACAGATACGCAGTATTTT
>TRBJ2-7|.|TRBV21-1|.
CASSKGGLANYEQYF
TGTGCCAGCAGCAAAGGGGGACTAGCAAACTACGAGCAGTACTTC
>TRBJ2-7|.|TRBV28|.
CASRTPGPPYEQYF
TGTGCCAGCAGAACCCCGGGACCCCCCTACGAGCAGTACTTC
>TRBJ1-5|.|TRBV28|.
CASSFRQSYQPQHF
TGTGCCAGCAGTTTCCGGCAGTCCTATCAGCCCCAGCATTTT
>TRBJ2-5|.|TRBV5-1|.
CASSLGFSKETQYF
TGCGCCAGCAGCTTGGGGTTTAGCAAGGAGACCCAGTACTTC
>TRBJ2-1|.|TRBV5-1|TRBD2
CASSLPSGSVNEQFF
TGCGCCAGCAGCTTGCCTAGCGGGAGCGTAAATGAGCAGTTCTTC
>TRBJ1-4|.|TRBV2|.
CASSRQTTNEKLFF
TGTGCCAGCAGTCGACAGACAACTAATGAAAAACTGTTTTTT
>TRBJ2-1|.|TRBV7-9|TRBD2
CASVSRGLAGRVEQFF
TGTGCCAGCGTGTCCAGAGGACTAGCGGGAAGAGTTGAGCAGTTCTTC
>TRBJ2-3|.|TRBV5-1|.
CASSLANAGTDTQYF
TGCGCCAGCAGCTTGGCCAACGCTGGCACAGATACGCAGTATTTT
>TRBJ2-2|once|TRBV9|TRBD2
CASSSSGSTGELFF
TGTGCCAGCAGCTCTAGCGGGAGTACGGGGGAGCTGTTTTTT
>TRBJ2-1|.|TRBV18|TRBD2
CASSPLAGGVTSNEQFF
TGTGCCAGCTCACCCCTCGCGGGAGGGGTAACATCAAATGAGCAGTTCTTC
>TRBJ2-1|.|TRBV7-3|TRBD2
CASSLTSGPYNEQFF
TGTGCCAGCAGCTTAACTAGCGGGCCTTACAATGAGCAGTTCTTC
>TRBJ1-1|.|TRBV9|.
CASSALNTEAFF
TGTGCCAGCAGCGCCCTGAACACTGAAGCTTTCTTT
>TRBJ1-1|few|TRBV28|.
CASKISNTEAFF
TGTGCCAGCAAGATCTCAAACACTGAAGCTTTCTTT
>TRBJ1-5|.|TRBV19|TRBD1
CATRGQGGQPQHF
TGTGCCACTAGAGGACAGGGCGGTCAGCCCCAGCATTTT
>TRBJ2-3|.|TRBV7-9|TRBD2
CASSLLAGESTDTQYF
TGTGCCAGCAGCTTACTAGCGGGAGAGAGCACAGATACGCAGTATTTT
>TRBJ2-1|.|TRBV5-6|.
CASSLFWYESSYNEQFF
TGTGCCAGCAGCTTGTTCTGGTACGAAAGCTCCTACAATGAGCAGTTCTTC
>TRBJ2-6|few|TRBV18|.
CASSIDRLRVLTF
TGTGCCAGCTCAATCGACAGGCTGCGGGTCCTGACTTTC